The rows below give T cell receptor beta chains drawn from one sample of a study of regulatory T cells in long-lasting Graves disease. TCRdb used MiXCR to reprocess the multiplex PCR reads, holding one entry per CDR3 protein. This sample has some 250,000 distinct CDR3 sequences; about 20% occur once, and the top ten carry approximately 14%. The data also belong to a second study, concerning T cells in Graves' hyperthyroidism and ophthalmopathy.

The sample consisted of peripheral blood mononuclear cells (PBMCs), taken at new diagnosis, from a patient treated with antithyroid drugs. All receptors come from a woman between 25 and 40 years old with Graves disease. Both conserved end residues are part of each CDR3. A D gene is named only where the DNA matches it firmly. Some rows mark clone size as missing; the rest say once, few, many or name a class of expanded clone.

cdr3_aa cdr3_nt j_call clone_size v_call d_call
CSARDQSTGDSTNEKLFF TGCAGTGCTAGAGACCAATCGACAGGGGACTCAACTAATGAAAAACTGTTTTTT TRBJ1-4 many TRBV20-1 TRBD1
CASSSRSDTQYF TGTGCCAGCAGTTCGAGGTCGGATACGCAGTATTTT TRBJ2-3 . TRBV12-3/TRBV12-4 .
CASSVETTYNEQFF TGTGCCAGCAGCGTAGAAACTACTTACAATGAGCAGTTCTTC TRBJ2-1 many TRBV9 .
CASISLTFSNTGELFF TGTGCCAGCATTTCTTTGACATTCTCGAACACCGGGGAGCTGTTTTTT TRBJ2-2 many TRBV11-2 .
CATSEITGGGTGELFF TGTGCCACCAGTGAGATAACAGGGGGCGGCACCGGGGAGCTGTTTTTT TRBJ2-2 . TRBV24-1 TRBD1
CASSSLAGATDTQYF TGTGCCAGCAGTTCACTAGCGGGGGCAACAGATACGCAGTATTTT TRBJ2-3 many TRBV7-9 TRBD2
CASTDRSTKAFF TGTGCCAGTACCGATAGATCCACTAAAGCTTTCTTT TRBJ1-1 many TRBV19 .
CATQGTSGRGTDTQYF TGTGCCACTCAGGGGACTAGCGGCAGGGGCACAGATACGCAGTATTTT TRBJ2-3 . TRBV24-1 TRBD2
CAIRETGSNNEQFF TGTGCCATCAGGGAGACAGGGTCCAACAATGAGCAGTTCTTC TRBJ2-1 . TRBV10-3 TRBD1
CATKDGTSWTEAFF TGTGCCACCAAGGACGGGACTTCATGGACTGAAGCTTTCTTT TRBJ1-1 many TRBV24-1 .
CASSEGPGEKLFF TGCGCCAGCAGTGAAGGGCCAGGAGAAAAACTGTTTTTT TRBJ1-4 many TRBV10-1 .
CASDPVGLGPVGNTEAFF TGTGCCAGCGACCCCGTAGGGTTAGGGCCTGTTGGGAACACTGAAGCTTTCTTT TRBJ1-1 few TRBV4-2 .
CASMGDLSYEQFF TGTGCCAGCATGGGGGACCTGAGCTATGAGCAGTTCTTC TRBJ2-1 many TRBV2 .
CASSLPGWHEKLFF TGTGCCAGCAGCTTGCCAGGATGGCATGAAAAACTGTTTTTT TRBJ1-4 many TRBV7-9 .
CTVGTAGYTF TGCACCGTAGGGACAGCCGGCTACACCTTC TRBJ1-2 . TRBV29-1 TRBD1
CASSPRGPRRPNEKLFF TGTGCCAGCAGCCCCCGGGGGCCCCGGAGGCCTAATGAAAAACTGTTTTTT TRBJ1-4 few TRBV3-1 .
CAWSIQGIYGYTF TGTGCCTGGAGTATTCAGGGTATCTATGGCTACACCTTC TRBJ1-2 . TRBV30 .
CASSLSSDADTQYF TGCGCCAGCAGCTTGTCCTCTGATGCAGATACGCAGTATTTT TRBJ2-3 many TRBV5-1 .
CASSSNTGQYF TGTGCCAGCAGCTCCAACACGGGGCAGTATTTT TRBJ2-3 many TRBV11-2 .
CASSFSRNQPQHF TGTGCCAGCAGCTTTTCGCGCAATCAGCCCCAGCATTTT TRBJ1-5 many TRBV7-2 .
CASSRTTIAYEQYF TGTGCCAGCAGTCGGACTACCATCGCCTACGAGCAGTACTTC TRBJ2-7 many TRBV3-1 .
CASSSGQVNTGELFF TGCGCCAGCAGCTCGGGACAGGTTAACACCGGGGAGCTGTTTTTT TRBJ2-2 many TRBV5-1 TRBD1
CASSFSGTGVRTEAFF TGTGCCAGTAGTTTTTCCGGGACAGGGGTTAGGACTGAAGCTTTCTTT TRBJ1-1 few TRBV19 TRBD1
CASRTASETQYF TGTGCCAGTAGGACAGCTTCGGAGACCCAGTACTTC TRBJ2-5 . TRBV28 .
CASSRLGQGALDYGYTF TGTGCCAGCAGCCGACTGGGGCAGGGGGCGCTGGACTATGGCTACACCTTC TRBJ1-2 many TRBV11-1 TRBD1
CSVDGQGAVEQYF TGCAGCGTTGATGGACAGGGGGCTGTCGAGCAGTACTTC TRBJ2-7 many TRBV29-1 TRBD1
CASSYDRVEDTQYF TGCGCCAGCAGCTATGACAGAGTAGAAGATACGCAGTATTTT TRBJ2-3 many TRBV5-1 .
CASSRTNQNTGELFF TGTGCCAGCAGCCGGACTAACCAGAACACCGGGGAGCTGTTTTTT TRBJ2-2 many TRBV7-9 .
CASSKKRTVSSYEQYF TGTGCCAGCAGTAAAAAACGGACGGTGAGCTCCTACGAGCAGTACTTC TRBJ2-7 few TRBV6-2/TRBV6-3 .
CSARRGGGAEAFF TGCAGTGCTAGACGGGGGGGGGGCGCTGAAGCTTTCTTT TRBJ1-1 . TRBV20-1 .
CSARDSGASGDQETQYF TGCAGTGCTAGAGATAGTGGGGCTAGCGGGGACCAAGAGACCCAGTACTTC TRBJ2-5 many TRBV20-1 TRBD2
CAISGRTGGDSTEAFF TGTGCCATCAGTGGCCGGACAGGGGGCGACTCCACTGAAGCTTTCTTT TRBJ1-1 few TRBV10-3 TRBD1
CASLPGWDRNEQFF TGTGCCAGCCTTCCCGGTTGGGACCGCAATGAGCAGTTCTTC TRBJ2-1 many TRBV18 .
CASSLGTGLSDTQYF TGTGCCAGCAGCTTGGGGACAGGGCTCTCAGATACGCAGTATTTT TRBJ2-3 many TRBV5-1 TRBD1
CASRGPVRANTEAFF TGTGCCAGCAGGGGACCGGTGCGAGCGAACACTGAAGCTTTCTTT TRBJ1-1 many TRBV6-1 .
CASRGQQGSEQYF TGCGCCAGCCGTGGGCAACAGGGGTCCGAGCAGTACTTC TRBJ2-7 many TRBV5-1 TRBD1